This section outlines one TCR beta chain sequence together with its context. The antigen is not known. The sample comes from a study of type 1 and type 2 diabetes patients. About the study: Magnetic bead positive selection isolated CD4+ or CD8+ T cells from PBMCs. Study findings and constraints: Unmatched age and gender across groups might bias interpretation. Some HECs seen only in T1D might also appear in more T2D or control samples.

Per the germline V gene, CDR1 is ENHRY and CDR2 is SYGVKD. The CDR3 is 17 amino acids. J gave up 3 bases and V 2 bases, and 8 bases lay outside the gene matches. Peripheral blood, about 10 milliliters per participant, was collected. Genomic DNA was the PCR template. The TCR beta CDR3 region was amplified using 30 forward and 13 reverse primers. A single record per CDR3 protein comes from TCRdb applying MiXCR to the multiplex PCR reads. The profile shows 250,000 or so distinct CDR3 sequences, approximately 45% of them singletons. This clonotype originated in a man between 18 and 35 years old with type 2 diabetes. The sequenced sample consisted of peripheral blood mononuclear cells (PBMCs). The chain combines TRBV10-3 with TRBJ1-2, with 11 bases lining up with TRBD1. This chain's CDR3 is CAISEHGTGGSYYGYTF. The CDR3 DNA follows: TGTGCCATCAGTGAGCACGGGACAGGGGGGAGCTACTATGGCTACACCTTC.